A single sample is the source of the 12 T cell receptor beta chains below, sequenced in a study of shared clonotypes between healthy human individuals. Sequencing was performed with immunoSEQ multiplex PCR; in TCRdb, only in-frame clones are kept and a portion is missing. The sample comprises some 900,000 clones, approximately 80% of which are singletons, and around 1.4% rests with the top ten. Material: memory CD4+ T cells sorted from blood. The subset denotes: CD45RA-negative fraction. These receptors were taken from a man aged 18 to 29 in good health.

This clone showed up just once. The CDR3 protein is CASSQAAGGYQETQYF. CDR3 nucleotide sequence: TGCGCCAGCAGCCAAGCTGCAGGGGGCTACCAAGAGACCCAGTACTTC. The chain couples TRBV4-3 to TRBJ2-5; 8 bases line up with TRBD1. The CDR3 has 16 residues. The germline gives CDR1 LGHNA, CDR2 YSLEER. Trimming cost V 1 base and J 0 bases; bases outside gene matches: 4.

This chain joins TRBV19 and TRBJ2-5, with D maybe TRBD1 (5 bases). CDR1 and CDR2 from the germline V gene are LNHDA and SQIVND (reference sequence). The length of the CDR3 is 13 residues. The CDR3 loop reads CATDSGWQETQYF. For the CDR3, the DNA is TGTGCTACAGACTCAGGGTGGCAAGAGACCCAGTACTTC. Complete variable domain (other parts from reference TRBV19 and TRBJ2-5): DGGITQSPKYLFRKEGQNVTLSCEQNLNHDAMYWYRQDPGQGLRLIYYSQIVNDFQKGDIAEGYSVSREKKESFPLTVTSAQKNPTAFYLCATDSGWQETQYFGPGTRLLVL.

This clone was recorded a few times. The rearrangement joins TRBV19 to TRBJ1-5; D unclear. Trimming cost V 5 bases and J 3 bases, with 11 bases left between them. Germline assignment: CDR1 LNHDA and CDR2 SQIVND (reference sequence). The CDR3 totals 14 residues. The CDR3 DNA follows: TGTGCCAGTAGTCCTCCGGATAACAATCAGCCCCAGCATTTT. The encoded protein is CASSPPDNNQPQHF.

This clone was counted a single time. V gene TRBV25-1 combines with J gene TRBJ1-1; D is uncertain. This CDR3 contains 13 residues. Looked up from germline, CDR1 is MGHDK and CDR2 is SYGVNS. V dropped 2 bases and J dropped 4 bases, with 8 bases sitting between them. CDR3 sequence (DNA): TGTGCCAGCAGTGAACAGCGGGGCACTGAAGCTTTCTTT. Translation: CASSEQRGTEAFF. Filled out from reference TRBV25-1 and TRBJ1-1, the complete variable domain reads EADIYQTPRYLVIGTGKKITLECSQTMGHDKMYWYQQDPGMELHLIHYSYGVNSTEKGDLSSESTVSRIRTEHFPLTLESARPSHTSQYLCASSEQRGTEAFFGQGTRLTVV.

This chain uses TRBV11-3 with TRBJ2-5; TRBD2 aligns across 7 bases. Trimming took 0 bases from V and 3 from J; bases not matched to a gene: 4. The germline V gene encodes CDR1 SGHNT and CDR2 YENEEA. CDR3 length: 15 amino acids. The CDR3 coding sequence is TGTGCCAGCAGCTTAGACGGCGGGAGTGAAGAGACCCAGTACTTC. Amino acid sequence: CASSLDGGSEETQYF.

The gene calls are TRBV10-3 and TRBJ2-5; possible D gene TRBD2, 6 bases. V was clipped by 8 bases and J by 2 bases, with 9 bases between them. CDR3 length: 12 residues. CDR1 and CDR2 from the germline V gene are ENHRY and SYGVKD. The CDR3 reads CAIGDSQETQYF. In nucleotides, the CDR3 is TGTGCCATCGGGGACTCACAAGAGACCCAGTACTTC.

This clone came up a few times. The rearrangement uses TRBV2 and TRBJ2-1, with 11 positions matching TRBD1. This CDR3 comprises 15 residues. Germline lookup yields CDR1 SNHLY and CDR2 FYNNEI. Unmatched junction bases numbered 9, after V lost 7 bases and J lost 7 bases. The CDR3 coding sequence is TGTGCCAGCACCCTGGGGACAGGGGGATATAATGAGCAGTTCTTC. It is translated as CASTLGTGGYNEQFF.

This clone was detected only once. The chain employs TRBV4-1 and TRBJ2-1; 11 bases map to TRBD2. The CDR3 length is 17 residues. Germline CDR1 and CDR2: MGHRA and YSYEKL. With 0 bases clipped from V and 4 bases from J, the junction kept 5 bases outside the gene matches. The CDR3 region is CASSQDTGLAAYNEQFF. CDR3 DNA: TGCGCCAGCAGCCAAGATACGGGACTAGCGGCTTACAATGAGCAGTTCTTC.

This sequence joins TRBV10-3 and TRBJ2-2; TRBD1 matches at 9 bases. This CDR3 comprises 16 residues. V lost 4 bases and J lost 6; bases outside the gene matches: 9. Germline V gene sequence: CDR1 ENHRY, CDR2 SYGVKD. The CDR3 DNA follows: TGTGCCATCAGTGCTAAGGGGACAGGGTCGGCCGGGGAGCTGTTTTTT. It is translated as CAISAKGTGSAGELFF.

The V call is TRBV28, the J call TRBJ1-1; no definite D call. CDR3 length: 13 amino acids. Germline V CDR1 and CDR2: MDHEN, SYDVKM. V was pared by 6 bases and J by 1 base, with 9 bases between. The CDR3 DNA reads TGTGCCAGCAGGACGACTGAGAACACTGAAGCTTTCTTT. It codes for CASRTTENTEAFF.

In regard to this clone: Other nucleotide sequences from this sample produce the same CDR3. The chain carries TRBV5-1 and TRBJ1-6, with TRBD1 identical over 9 bases. The V and J ends lost 5 bases and 7 bases, in that order; junction bases with no gene match: 4. There are 14 residues in the CDR3. Germline lookup yields CDR1 SGHRS and CDR2 YFSETQ. The CDR3 reads CASSRTGANSPLHF. The CDR3 DNA is TGCGCCAGCAGTCGGACAGGGGCGAATTCACCCCTCCACTTT.

This chain links TRBV28 with TRBJ1-4; 7 nucleotides match TRBD1. Germline CDR1 is MDHEN and CDR2 is SYDVKM. CDR3 length: 15 amino acids. With V trimmed by 3 bases and J by 8 bases, 9 bases remained unmatched. The CDR3 coding sequence is TGTGCCAGCAGTTTGTTGACAGGGAATGCCGAAAAACTGTTTTTT. This sequence encodes CASSLLTGNAEKLFF.